The 24 T cell receptor beta chains below come from one sample, sequenced in a study of regulatory T cells in long-lasting Graves disease (dated by TCRdb to the early 2020s). Library preparation used multiplex PCR. For sequencing, an Illumina HiSeq 4000 was employed. TCR beta libraries were built with iRepertoire HTBI primers and Arm-PCR amplification of CDR3 regions. TCRdb passed the public sequencing reads through fastp at Q25 and MiXCR, retaining productive beta sequences. Under each unique CDR3 protein, matching rows form one entry showing the most common genes and DNA. For this sample there are about 440,000 distinct CDR3 sequences; about 15% appear just once. The ten largest account for approximately 16% of the sample. The time point label here, explained by the study, means: newly diagnosed GD, antithyroid drugs for less than 3 months. For both TCR sequencing and RNA sequencing, RNA was extracted from PBMCs in TRIzol.

These same records also appear under a second study, on T cells in Graves' hyperthyroidism and ophthalmopathy.

The material was peripheral blood mononuclear cells (PBMCs), obtained at new diagnosis, from a patient treated with antithyroid drugs. The source of these receptors is a woman in her 30s with Graves disease. Donor details come from another sample of the same person, matched by shared clones.

In this sample, this clonotype turned up many times. The rearrangement links TRBV7-9 to TRBJ2-7, with no clear D. Trimming stripped 4 bases from V and 5 bases from J, with 12 bases between. Per germline, CDR1 SEHNR and CDR2 FQNEAQ (reference sequence). The CDR3 sequence is 13 residues long. The CDR3 coding sequence is TGTGCCAGCAGCTCGGTCTCTCCGGACGAGCAGTACTTC. Translated, it gives CASSSVSPDEQYF.

In this sample, this clonotype turned up many times. This rearrangement joins TRBV29-1 to TRBJ2-3; 10 nucleotides line up with TRBD2. J gave up 6 bases and V 1 base, and 7 bases lay outside the gene matches. The CDR3 sequence is 15 residues long. CDR1 is SQVTM, CDR2 ANQGSEA, per germline. The CDR3 DNA reads as TGCAGCGTTGAAGCGGAGCGGGAGGGCCCCGATACGCAGTATTTT. Translated: CSVEAEREGPDTQYF.

This clonotype was detected many times. The chain joins TRBV13 to TRBJ2-5, with D hard to call. The end of the DNA is better explained by TRBJ2-7, so the J call may be wrong. Germline lookup yields CDR1 PRHDT and CDR2 FYEKMQ (reference sequence). The CDR3 is 14 residues long. The CDR3 reads CASSLGLISYEQYF. The CDR3 DNA reads TGTGCCAGCAGCTTAGGGTTGATCTCCTACGAGCAGTACTTC.

This clonotype occurred many times. The chain is built from TRBV30 and TRBJ1-1, with a possible D match to TRBD1 (6 bases). The germline V gene has CDR1 GTSNPN and CDR2 SVGIG (reference sequence). V was clipped by 0 bases and J by 6 bases, with 14 bases between them. This CDR3 has 14 residues. CDR3: CAWSVYRVQSEAFF. CDR3 coding DNA: TGTGCCTGGAGTGTTTACAGGGTGCAGTCTGAAGCTTTCTTT.

This clonotype was seen many times. This rearrangement joins TRBV6-9 to TRBJ2-4; 7 bases agree with TRBD1. Trimming cost V 3 bases and J 3 bases; bases outside gene matches: 14. Germline lookup yields CDR1 MNHGY and CDR2 SVAAGI. This CDR3 comprises 18 residues. The CDR3 nucleotides are TGTGCCAGCAGTTACACCAAAGGACAGGAGGAGCTCAAAAACATTCAGTACTTC. Encoded protein: CASSYTKGQEELKNIQYF.

This clonotype occurred a few times. This rearrangement joins TRBV10-3 to TRBJ2-1; 14 nucleotides align to TRBD2. The CDR3 is made up of 15 amino acids. Unmatched junction bases numbered 4, after V lost 4 bases and J lost 8 bases. In germline, CDR1 is ENHRY, CDR2 SYGVKD. The CDR3 nucleotides are TGTGCCATCAGTGGAGGGGGACTAGCGGGAGATGAGCAGTTCTTC. Translation gives CAISGGGLAGDEQFF.

This clonotype was picked up a small number of times. This may be a read error: a much more frequent sequence differs by one nucleotide. The V gene is TRBV28, the J gene TRBJ2-7; the match to TRBD2 covers 14 bases. This CDR3 has 16 residues. The germline V gene encodes CDR1 MDHEN and CDR2 SYDVKM. This CDR3 is CAGSLNRLAGGGEQYF. Here the CDR3 DNA reads TGTGCCGGCAGCCTCAACAGACTAGCGGGAGGGGGCGAGCAGTACTTC.

At least ten counts were recorded for this clonotype. The CDR3 region has the DNA TGCAGCGTTGCGCTAGCGGATATCTACGAGCAGTACTTC. Its translation is CSVALADIYEQYF. V usage is TRBV29-1 and J usage is TRBJ2-7, with 7 bases matching TRBD2. This CDR3 is built from 13 residues. The germline gives CDR1 SQVTM, CDR2 ANQGSEA. Germline trimming cut 4 bases from V and 3 bases from J; bases unmatched to any gene: 6.

This clonotype showed up many times. The rearrangement links TRBV7-9 to TRBJ2-4; 12 bases align to TRBD1. The CDR3 runs to 19 residues. V lost 1 base, J lost 0 bases, and 7 bases stayed unmatched. Germline V gene sequence: CDR1 SEHNR, CDR2 FQNEAQ (reference sequence). The CDR3 region is CASSLEGTGGGIAKNIQYF. The CDR3 region has the DNA TGTGCCAGCAGCTTAGAGGGGACAGGGGGCGGGATAGCCAAAAACATTCAGTACTTC.

This clonotype came up a few times. The gene calls are TRBV4-1 and TRBJ2-2; D uncertain. In germline, CDR1 is MGHRA, CDR2 YSYEKL. The length of the CDR3 is 15 residues. The V end lost 0 bases, the J end lost 3 bases, and 8 bases lay between the germline ends. CDR3 bases: TGCGCCAGCAGCCAAGACAGGACCTACACCGGGGAGCTGTTTTTT. Amino acid sequence: CASSQDRTYTGELFF.

This clonotype has ten or more counts. V gene TRBV2 combines with J gene TRBJ2-3, with 7 positions matching TRBD2. The CDR3 spans 13 residues. The ends lost 10 bases at V and 2 bases at J; junction bases unmatched: 6. Germline CDR1 reads SNHLY; CDR2 reads FYNNEI. CDR3 loop: CATRGELTDTQYF. The CDR3 DNA is TGTGCCACACGGGGGGAGCTCACAGATACGCAGTATTTT.

A note on this clonotype: Being one base from a much bigger clone, this may be a read error. The J gene is TRBJ2-1, the V gene TRBV12-3 or TRBV12-4, with D possibly being TRBD2 (6 bases). With 5 bases removed from V and 10 bases from J, the gap between germline ends came to 12 bases. This CDR3 contains 12 residues. The CDR3 nucleotides read TGTGCCAGCAGTCGAGCACTAGCCGAGCAGTTCTTC. It yields the protein CASSRALAEQFF.

This clonotype was picked up many times. This chain uses TRBV4-2 with TRBJ2-2; TRBD1 might be the D (6 bases). Trimming took off 4 bases at V and 6 bases at J, with 24 bases between the two ends. CDR1 and CDR2 (germline): LGHNA, YNFKEQ. The CDR3 spans 18 residues. In DNA, the CDR3 is TGTGCCAGCAGCCCCTTTCCTACAGGGAACTTATTTGCCGGGGAGCTGTTTTTT. Translation: CASSPFPTGNLFAGELFF.

The chain has TRBV19 and TRBJ2-1; 15 nucleotides match TRBD2. This CDR3 spans 17 amino acids. In germline, CDR1 is LNHDA, CDR2 SQIVND (reference sequence). J gave up 7 bases and V 4 bases, and 8 bases lay outside the gene matches. CDR3 loop: CASSTRTSGRARNEQFF. DNA of the CDR3: TGTGCCAGTAGTACCCGGACTAGCGGGAGGGCCAGGAATGAGCAGTTCTTC.

Concerning this clonotype itself: Mismatch with germline at one junction end may stem from a read error. The V call is TRBV10-3, the J call TRBJ2-7, with unresolved D. The CDR3 covers 12 residues. Germline loops: CDR1 ENHRY, CDR2 SYGVKD. DNA for the CDR3: TGTGCCATCAGTGAGAGGTCCTCCGAGCAGTACTTC. As protein: CAISERSSEQYF.

This clonotype was detected many times. This chain joins TRBV20-1 and TRBJ2-7; TRBD1 is a possible D gene (5 bases). This CDR3 has 14 amino acids. Trimming cost V 1 base and J 1 base, with 11 bases left between them. Germline loops: CDR1 DFQATT, CDR2 SNEGSKA (reference sequence). The CDR3 DNA reads as TGCAGTGCTAGAGTGGAGACAGAATCCTACGAGCAGTACTTC. Protein: CSARVETESYEQYF.

This clonotype showed up many times. The chain has TRBV29-1 and TRBJ1-2; possible D gene TRBD1, 5 bases. This CDR3 has 14 amino acids. The germline V gene encodes CDR1 SQVTM and CDR2 ANQGSEA. The ends were cut back, 0 bases at V and 5 bases at J, with 13 bases in the middle. The CDR3 region has the DNA TGCAGCGTTGAAGATCTACAGGAGATATATGGCTACACCTTC. Translating it yields CSVEDLQEIYGYTF.

This clonotype was seen many times. The V gene is TRBV7-9, the J gene TRBJ2-1; 8 bases align to TRBD2. The CDR3 runs to 16 residues. CDR1 SEHNR and CDR2 FQNEAQ come from the germline V gene (reference sequence). J was trimmed by 2 bases and V by 7 bases; bases with no gene match: 10. CDR3 DNA: TGTGCCAGCAACCAGATAGCGGGAAAGGCCTACAATGAGCAGTTCTTC. Translation gives CASNQIAGKAYNEQFF.

In this sample, this clonotype turned up many times. The chain joins TRBV7-9 to TRBJ1-1; the D is unclear. The CDR3 has 13 residues. V gave up 5 bases and J gave up 0 bases, with 7 bases separating them. Germline CDR1 and CDR2: SEHNR and FQNEAQ (reference sequence). The chain's CDR3 is CASSLQLNTEAFF. DNA for the CDR3: TGTGCCAGCAGCCTACAGCTGAACACTGAAGCTTTCTTT. Full variable domain (outside the CDR3, taken from reference TRBV7-9 and TRBJ1-1): DTGVSQNPRHKITKRGQNVTFRCDPISEHNRLYWYRQTLGQGPEFLTYFQNEAQLEKSRLLSDRFSAERPKGSFSTLEIQRTEQGDSAMYLCASSLQLNTEAFFGQGTRLTVV.

This clonotype has only a few counts. The chain links TRBV5-6 to TRBJ2-1; maybe TRBD2 (5 bases). The V end lost 0 bases, the J end lost 8 bases, and 18 bases lay between the germline ends. CDR1 is SGHDT and CDR2 is YYEEEE in the germline V gene. CDR3 length: 16 residues. CDR3 DNA sequence: TGTGCCAGCAGCTTGGCCGTCGGGGAACGAATCTATGAGCAGTTCTTC. Amino acid sequence: CASSLAVGERIYEQFF.

This rearrangement joins TRBV5-1 to TRBJ1-2, with TRBD1 matching 11 bases. Germline CDR1 SGHRS, CDR2 YFSETQ. V was clipped by 3 bases and J by 8 bases; unmatched bases: 6. The CDR3 has 14 amino acids. DNA for the CDR3: TGCGCCAGCAGCTCAGGACAGGGGGCTGGAGGCTACACCTTC. As protein: CASSSGQGAGGYTF.

This chain joins TRBV20-1 and TRBJ2-2; possible D gene TRBD2, 7 bases. Per germline, CDR1 DFQATT and CDR2 SNEGSKA (reference sequence). The CDR3 runs to 17 residues. The ends were cut back, 2 bases at V and 5 bases at J, with 21 bases in the middle. The CDR3, as DNA: TGCAGTGCTAGACCCATTAAGGGGGGGGGCCTAACCGGGGAGCTGTTTTTT. It codes for CSARPIKGGGLTGELFF.

This clonotype was counted at least ten times. J is TRBJ2-1 and V is TRBV7-3; 11 bases map to TRBD2. V shed 3 bases, J shed 2 bases, and the junction held 6 bases outside the gene matches. CDR1 is SGHTA and CDR2 is FQGTGA in the germline V gene. This CDR3 spans 17 amino acids. The CDR3 bases are TGTGCCAGCAGCTTTCTCGGGACTAGCGGCCCCTACAATGAGCAGTTCTTC. Translation: CASSFLGTSGPYNEQFF.

This clonotype was counted many times. The genes are TRBV9 and TRBJ2-1; the D gene is possibly TRBD2 (6 bases). The CDR3 has 14 residues. Germline CDR1 and CDR2: SGDLS and YYNGEE. V was clipped by 0 bases and J by 6 bases, with 10 bases between them. Here the CDR3 DNA reads TGTGCCAGCAGCGTAGAGGTGGGGGGCAATGAGCAGTTCTTC. Translating gives CASSVEVGGNEQFF.